This T cell receptor beta chain came from a study of blood T cell repertoires in COVID-19. At the level of the study: From the United States, Italy and Spain came samples of acute and convalescent COVID-19. T cells, B-cell-depleted T cells, or PBMCs provided the cDNA or gDNA that served as material.

The length of the CDR3 is 13 residues. V was trimmed by 3 bases and J by 2 bases, leaving 11 bases between them. Germline loops: CDR1 SQVTM, CDR2 ANQGSEA. Authors' methods: Reference gene primers were amplified, and this amplification served to estimate nucleated cell counts. The data were produced by immunoSEQ multiplex PCR, yet TCRdb's version contains in-frame clones alone and is incomplete. The DNA gave D and trimming, while V, J and clone size come from that table. Of more than 200,000 clones detected, 85% to 90% appear once; the ten largest clones hold about 4.5%. The chain has TRBV29-1 and TRBJ2-7; D perhaps matches TRBD2 (7 bases). The sequenced material came from peripheral blood. The sequence was collected from a man aged 45 to 65 with acute or convalescent COVID-19. The CDR3 DNA is TGCAGCGTTGAGGGGGCGGGGGCCTACGAGCAGTACTTC. Protein sequence: CSVEGAGAYEQYF.